This T cell receptor beta chain was sequenced during a study of long-term antiretroviral therapy in people with HIV. For the study at large: The earliest samples came from an era when ART typically awaited falling CD4 counts. Findings of the study overall: Whichever time point was examined, clones expanded before ART dominated the repertoire. Post-ART, diversity grew, though it stayed under transplant donor control levels.

As regards this clone: Its cognate antigen is unknown.

The germline V gene encodes CDR1 MNHEY and CDR2 SVGAGI. Trimming removed 0 bases from V and 0 bases from J, with 12 bases in between. The CDR3 runs 16 residues. Researchers ran immunoSEQ v3.0 at survey level. Sequencing aimed at roughly 40,000-55,000 T-cell genomes per sample. Clones were read by immunoSEQ multiplex PCR, and TCRdb kept only the in-frame ones, dropping some. The sample has around 28,000 clones, over 80% seen once. The sample consisted of unsorted PBMCs, taken 2.7 to 2.8 years after starting antiretroviral therapy. The J gene is TRBJ2-7, the V gene TRBV6-5; D is unresolved. The source is a young man with HIV. CDR3 in amino acids: CASSYSGFSTSYEQYF. CDR3 DNA: TGTGCCAGCAGTTACTCGGGGTTCTCAACCTCCTACGAGCAGTACTTC.